These 32 T cell receptor beta chains were sequenced from one sample in a study of blood T cell repertoires in COVID-19 (TCRdb year 2020). Receptors were amplified or captured by the immunoSEQ multiplex PCR assay. This immuneACCESS table, as held by TCRdb, lists in-frame sequences with V and J called but not all clones. Of the missing ones, under half trace to an unresolved V gene in checked studies; the others have no known cause. Here the sample has 200,000 to 300,000 clones; 88% occur a single time. The ten biggest clones cover 1% to 1.5% of the sample. The specimen was PBMCs or T cells enriched from blood (not recorded which). The receptors were sampled from a middle-aged woman with acute COVID-19.

V is TRBV5-1 and J is TRBJ1-3; perhaps TRBD1 as D (6 bases). CDR3 length: 15 residues. V was cut by 4 bases and J by 0 bases, with 11 bases left in between. CDR1 is SGHRS and CDR2 is YFSETQ in the germline V gene. CDR3 residues: CASSPLTGSGNTIYF. DNA for the CDR3: TGCGCCAGCAGCCCGTTGACAGGCTCTGGAAACACCATATATTTT.

The rearrangement uses TRBV6-1 and TRBJ2-1; 7 bases match TRBD2. Losses at the gene ends were 2 bases for V and 2 bases for J; bases not matched to a gene: 6. The germline V gene has CDR1 MNHNS and CDR2 SASEGT. The CDR3 consists of 16 residues. CDR3 sequence: CASSELRLATYNEQFF. DNA for the CDR3: TGTGCCAGCAGTGAATTGCGACTAGCCACCTACAATGAGCAGTTCTTC.

The chain has TRBV24-1 and TRBJ1-1; D unresolved. The V end lost 6 bases, the J end lost 1 base, and 8 bases lay between the germline ends. The V gene's germline CDR1 is KGHDR and CDR2 SFDVKD. The CDR3 contains 13 residues. Here the CDR3 reads CATSIDKNTEAFF. CDR3 bases: TGTGCCACCAGTATTGACAAGAACACTGAAGCTTTCTTT.

This clone turned up a few times. The chain combines TRBV12-5 with TRBJ2-7; D call uncertain. The germline gives CDR1 LGHNT, CDR2 FRNRAP. The CDR3 consists of 16 residues. Trimming removed 1 base from V and 7 bases from J, with 20 bases in between. This CDR3 reads CASGLGSMSRIREQYV. The CDR3 coding sequence is TGTGCTAGTGGTTTGGGATCAATGTCACGCATTCGGGAGCAGTACGTC.

This chain connects TRBV5-1 to TRBJ2-2, with 9 bases aligning to TRBD1. The CDR3 has 16 residues. The ends lost 0 bases at V and 4 bases at J; junction bases unmatched: 4. CDR1 and CDR2 from the germline V gene are SGHRS and YFSETQ. CDR3 loop: CASSLGDRAGTGELFF. As DNA, the CDR3 is TGCGCCAGCAGCTTGGGGGACAGGGCTGGCACCGGGGAGCTGTTTTTT.

The chain is built from TRBV28 and TRBJ1-4, with 8 bases fitting TRBD1. The CDR3 spans 14 residues. Germline lookup yields CDR1 MDHEN and CDR2 SYDVKM. V trimming: 4 bases; J trimming: 7 bases; junction bases outside the gene matches: 5. This CDR3 reads CASSSGTGTEKLFF. The CDR3 nucleotides read TGTGCCAGCAGTTCGGGGACAGGTACTGAAAAACTGTTTTTT.

In DNA, the CDR3 is TGTGCCAGCAGCAGGACAGGGGGCAGGTACGAGCAGTACGTC. Translation: CASSRTGGRYEQYV. This rearrangement joins TRBV21-1 to TRBJ2-7; TRBD1 reflects the table's D call only, with no check against the DNA. TRBV21-1 is marked as a pseudogene. CDR3 size: 14 residues.

This clone was seen only a few times. The rearrangement joins TRBV7-5 to TRBJ1-2; the table's D gene call, TRBD1, was not cross checked with the DNA. TRBV7-5 is annotated as a pseudogene. The CDR3 runs to 16 residues. CDR3 bases: TGTGCCGGTCCTTATCCGGGACAGGGTCGTTATTATGGCTACACCTTC. Its translation: CAGPYPGQGRYYGYTF.

The chain combines TRBV24-1 with TRBJ1-2; the match to TRBD1 covers 12 bases. The germline CDR1 and CDR2 sequences are KGHDR and SFDVKD. The V gene end was trimmed by 5 bases and the J gene end by 6 bases; junction bases not matched to a gene: 9. This CDR3 contains 16 residues. In DNA form, the CDR3 reads TGTGCCACCAGTGCATTGGGGGGACAGGGGGCAGATGGCTACACCTTC. Its protein is CATSALGGQGADGYTF.

Here the CDR3 DNA reads TGTGCCAGCTCAGAAGGGGGGGACAATCAGCCCCAGCATTTT. It translates to CASSEGGDNQPQHF. The chain combines TRBV18 with TRBJ1-5; possible D gene TRBD1, 6 bases. This CDR3 region has 14 residues. Germline V lookup: CDR1 KGHSH, CDR2 LQKENI. Trimming left V 5 bases short and J 3 bases short, with 11 bases between. The full variable domain, with the rest looked up from reference TRBV18 and TRBJ1-5, is NAGVMQNPRHLVRRRGQEARLRCSPMKGHSHVYWYRQLPEEGLKFMVYLQKENIIDESGMPKERFSAEFPKEGPSILRIQQVVRGDSAAYFCASSEGGDNQPQHFGDGTRLSIL.

This chain links TRBV27 with TRBJ1-1; 9 bases agree with TRBD1. Germline CDR1 MNHEY, CDR2 SMNVEV (reference sequence). This CDR3 spans 19 amino acids. V shed 4 bases, J shed 0 bases, and the junction held 15 bases outside the gene matches. CDR3 protein: CASSSAIRTGDGLNTEAFF. The CDR3 DNA is TGTGCCAGCAGTTCCGCTATCAGGACAGGGGATGGTCTGAACACTGAAGCTTTCTTT.

The rearrangement uses TRBV13 and TRBJ1-4; D is ambiguous. This CDR3 spans 17 amino acids. The ends were cut back, 2 bases at V and 0 bases at J, with 13 bases in the middle. Germline V gene data show CDR1 as PRHDT and CDR2 as FYEKMQ (reference sequence). The chain's CDR3 is CASSLFAGMSTNEKLFF. CDR3 bases: TGTGCCAGCAGCTTATTTGCGGGGATGTCAACTAATGAAAAACTGTTTTTT.

This rearrangement joins TRBV12-2 to TRBJ1-1. TRBV12-2 is labeled a pseudogene. This CDR3 is 15 amino acids long. The CDR3 DNA reads TGTGCAAGTCGCCGAGCCCCGGGGGGCAGGACTGAAGCTTTCTTT. Translation: CASRRAPGGRTEAFF.

The rearrangement uses TRBV18 and TRBJ2-1; TRBD2 aligns across 7 bases. The CDR3 totals 15 residues. V was pared by 2 bases and J by 7 bases, with 8 bases of the junction left unmatched. The germline gives CDR1 KGHSH, CDR2 LQKENI. The chain's CDR3 is CASSPGTGGENEQFF. CDR3 in DNA: TGTGCCAGCTCACCAGGGACGGGAGGTGAGAATGAGCAGTTCTTC. Combining the CDR3 with reference TRBV18 and TRBJ2-1 gives the whole variable domain NAGVMQNPRHLVRRRGQEARLRCSPMKGHSHVYWYRQLPEEGLKFMVYLQKENIIDESGMPKERFSAEFPKEGPSILRIQQVVRGDSAAYFCASSPGTGGENEQFFGPGTRLTVL.

This chain uses TRBV27 with TRBJ2-7, with 10 bases matching TRBD2. This CDR3 is 16 amino acids long. Trimming removed 5 bases from V and 1 base from J; junction bases left unmatched: 8. Per the germline V gene, CDR1 is MNHEY and CDR2 is SMNVEV (reference sequence). The CDR3 is CASSMILAGGSYEQYF. CDR3 DNA sequence: TGTGCCAGCAGTATGATTTTAGCGGGAGGATCCTACGAGCAGTACTTC.

V usage is TRBV6-5 and J usage is TRBJ1-2, with TRBD1 identical over 8 bases. Germline V lookup: CDR1 MNHEY, CDR2 SVGAGI. The CDR3 sequence is 14 residues long. The V segment lost 2 bases and the J segment 3 bases; nucleotides outside the gene matches: 2. DNA of the CDR3: TGTGCCAGCAGTTACCAGGGGGCGGACTATGGCTACACCTTC. Translation: CASSYQGADYGYTF.

The rearrangement uses TRBV24-1 and TRBJ2-7; 7 bases agree with TRBD1. The CDR3 runs 14 residues. The germline CDR1 and CDR2 sequences are KGHDR and SFDVKD. V lost 4 bases, J lost 3 bases, and 5 bases stayed unmatched. CDR3 nucleotides: TGTGCCACCAGTGACCCTGGGACAGACTACGAGCAGTACGTC. Its protein is CATSDPGTDYEQYV.

The V gene is TRBV18, the J gene TRBJ2-5; D possibly corresponds to TRBD1 (6 bases). Germline V gives CDR1 KGHSH, CDR2 LQKENI. This CDR3 spans 15 amino acids. Trimming left V 2 bases short and J 5 bases short, with 15 bases between. CDR3 nucleotides: TGTGCCAGCTCACCAGCTCTAGCAAGGGGGGAGACCCAGTACTTC. Encoded protein: CASSPALARGETQYF.

V is TRBV9 and J is TRBJ2-2; 8 nucleotides line up with TRBD2. The germline gives CDR1 SGDLS, CDR2 YYNGEE. The CDR3 extends over 17 amino acids. J gave up 6 bases and V 2 bases, and 12 bases lay outside the gene matches. In DNA form, the CDR3 reads TGTGCCAGCAGCGTGTCGACAGCGGGAGATAGTCCCGGGGAGCTGTTTTTT. Translating it yields CASSVSTAGDSPGELFF.

This clone was seen only a few times. The genes are TRBV6-2 or TRBV6-3 and TRBJ2-5; tentative D call: TRBD1 (6 bases). The CDR3 is 13 residues long. V was shortened by 5 bases and J by 2 bases, with 9 bases between the two germline ends. CDR1 and CDR2 from the germline V gene are MNHEY and SVGEGT. The CDR3 loop is CASSDRLQETQYF. CDR3 DNA sequence: TGTGCCAGCAGTGACAGGCTTCAAGAGACCCAGTACTTC.

V usage is TRBV28 and J usage is TRBJ1-2, with TRBD1 matching over 9 bases. CDR3 length equals 14 residues. The trim removed 3 bases at V and 7 bases at J, leaving 6 bases unmatched. The germline V gene has CDR1 MDHEN and CDR2 SYDVKM. The CDR3: CASSLSQGASGYTF. In DNA form, the CDR3 reads TGTGCCAGCAGTTTGTCACAGGGGGCGAGTGGCTACACCTTC.

This sequence joins TRBV6-5 and TRBJ1-1; D gene unclear. The CDR3 spans 14 residues. V was shortened by 8 bases and J by 1 base, with 14 bases between the two germline ends. Germline lookup yields CDR1 MNHEY and CDR2 SVGAGI. The CDR3 reads CASLFQAGNTEAFF. CDR3 coding DNA: TGTGCCAGCCTCTTCCAGGCAGGGAACACTGAAGCTTTCTTT.

The chain uses TRBV5-1 and TRBJ1-4; tentatively, D is TRBD1 (5 bases). The CDR3 extends over 16 amino acids. In germline, CDR1 is SGHRS, CDR2 YFSETQ. Trimming took 2 bases from V and 0 from J, leaving 11 bases between them. The CDR3 loop is CASSFPVRATNEKLFF. The CDR3 nucleotides are TGCGCCAGCAGCTTCCCGGTCAGGGCAACTAATGAAAAACTGTTTTTT.

V is TRBV6-5 and J is TRBJ1-2; maybe TRBD1 (6 bases). The CDR3 covers 15 residues. V lost 0 bases and J lost 7, with 15 bases in between. From germline, CDR1 is MNHEY and CDR2 SVGAGI. CDR3 amino acids: CASSYSYPGEGGYTF. The DNA for the CDR3 is TGTGCCAGCAGTTACTCGTATCCAGGGGAGGGTGGCTACACCTTC.

V and J are TRBV6-4 and TRBJ2-3; D might be TRBD2 (5 bases). Trimming stripped 10 bases from V and 1 base from J, with 12 bases between. Germline lookup yields CDR1 MRHNA and CDR2 SNTAGT. CDR3 size: 13 residues. As DNA, the CDR3 is TGTGCCACGTCGAGTAGCGGCACAGATACGCAGTATTTT. Its translation: CATSSSGTDTQYF.

This chain uses TRBV21-1 with TRBJ1-5; the table's D gene call, TRBD1, was not cross checked with the DNA. TRBV21-1 is described as a pseudogene. This CDR3 spans 13 amino acids. The CDR3 here is CASVEDRHQPQHF. In DNA form, the CDR3 reads TGTGCCAGCGTCGAAGACAGACATCAGCCCCAGCATTTT.

The rearrangement uses TRBV7-9 and TRBJ1-2; TRBD1 agrees at 7 bases. CDR1 is SEHNR and CDR2 is FQNEAQ in the germline V gene (reference sequence). Unmatched junction bases numbered 2, after V lost 4 bases and J lost 3 bases. The CDR3 has 13 residues. The CDR3 loop is CASSSQGDYGYTF. For the CDR3, the DNA is TGTGCCAGCAGCTCGCAGGGGGACTATGGCTACACCTTC.

This clone occurred many times. V gene TRBV5-4 combines with J gene TRBJ1-1, with no clear D. The CDR3 is made up of 15 amino acids. The V gene's germline CDR1 is SGHNT and CDR2 YYREEE (reference sequence). Trimming pared 0 bases from V and 5 bases from J, leaving 14 bases between. Here the CDR3 DNA reads TGTGCCAGCAGCTTGGAGGTCGGGCCGGGGACTGAAGCTTTCTTT. Its translation is CASSLEVGPGTEAFF. Variable domain in full (rest from reference TRBV5-4 and TRBJ1-1): ETGVTQSPTHLIKTRGQQVTLRCSSQSGHNTVSWYQQALGQGPQFIFQYYREEENGRGNFPPRFSGLQFPNYSSELNVNALELDDSALYLCASSLEVGPGTEAFFGQGTRLTVV.

Regarding this clone: The same CDR3 also results from other DNA sequences found in this sample. V usage is TRBV27 and J usage is TRBJ1-5; D perhaps matches TRBD1 (6 bases). The CDR3 totals 14 residues. The germline CDR1 and CDR2 sequences are MNHEY and SMNVEV (reference sequence). V gave up 5 bases and J gave up 4 bases, with 12 bases separating them. The CDR3 here is CASSPQGSNQPQHF. DNA for the CDR3: TGTGCCAGCAGTCCCCAGGGGAGTAATCAGCCCCAGCATTTT.

The chain uses TRBV27 and TRBJ1-4; 7 bases are a match to TRBD1. CDR1 and CDR2 (germline): MNHEY, SMNVEV (reference sequence). This CDR3 has 13 residues. With V trimmed by 9 bases and J by 8 bases, 9 bases remained unmatched. CDR3 DNA sequence: TGTGCCAGTCGACAGGGTTTTTTGGAAAAACTGTTTTTT. Amino acid sequence: CASRQGFLEKLFF.

V usage is TRBV5-4 and J usage is TRBJ2-1; TRBD2 agrees at 9 bases. Germline-derived CDR1 and CDR2 are SGHNT and YYREEE (reference sequence). The CDR3 contains 14 residues. Unmatched junction bases numbered 5, after V lost 4 bases and J lost 6 bases. The CDR3, as DNA: TGTGCCAGCAGCGGAGCGGGAGGAATCAATGAGCAGTTCTTC. Translated: CASSGAGGINEQFF. The variable domain in full, completed from reference TRBV5-4 and TRBJ2-1, reads ETGVTQSPTHLIKTRGQQVTLRCSSQSGHNTVSWYQQALGQGPQFIFQYYREEENGRGNFPPRFSGLQFPNYSSELNVNALELDDSALYLCASSGAGGINEQFFGPGTRLTVL.

The chain recombines TRBV7-9 with TRBJ1-5; TRBD1 matches 7 bases. V gave up 6 bases and J gave up 0 bases; unmatched junction bases: 11. Germline loops: CDR1 SEHNR, CDR2 FQNEAQ (reference sequence). The CDR3 covers 17 residues. Here the CDR3 reads CASSQMGQKYSNQPQHF. The CDR3 DNA is TGTGCCAGCAGTCAAATGGGACAGAAGTATAGCAATCAGCCCCAGCATTTT.